The clone carrying this TCR beta chain was observed a single time. Its antigen is unknown. The germline V gene has CDR1 SGHNT and CDR2 YYREEE (reference sequence). This CDR3 spans 17 amino acids. The junction had 10 bases not matched to a gene; V was cut back by 1 base and J by 6 bases. Sequencing was performed with immunoSEQ multiplex PCR; in TCRdb, only in-frame clones are kept and a portion is missing. The profile shows around 67,000 clones, about 87% of them singletons. The cohort excluded patients with autoimmune disease history or systemic immunosuppression. This entry is derived from a study of OX40 agonist ivuxolimab in advanced cancers. Study details: Patients' therapy was ivuxolimab, an antibody that acts as an agonist of OX40 (CD134). Two cutaneous melanoma patients and one hepatocellular carcinoma patient, three in all, had partial responses. Study-wide findings and caveats: Among the least clonally expanded were partial responders at 0.1-3.0 mg/kg.

The source of this sequence is an adult with an advanced solid tumor such as melanoma, head and neck, liver or kidney cancer. This chain connects TRBV5-4 to TRBJ2-2, with 9 nucleotides matching TRBD1. The source material was CD4+ or CD8+ T cells sorted from blood, sampled in a trial of the OX40 agonist ivuxolimab. CDR3 residues: CASSLPPGQGFAGELFF. In DNA, the CDR3 is TGTGCCAGCAGCTTGCCCCCGGGACAGGGTTTCGCCGGGGAGCTGTTTTTT.